Each of the 30 T cell receptor beta chains below was sequenced from the same sample in a study of blood T cell repertoires in COVID-19. Using immunoSEQ multiplex PCR, the repertoire was profiled, and TCRdb retains in-frame clones only, with some absent. The sample lists approximately 130,000 clones; roughly 81% were seen once. Sequenced sample: peripheral blood. The receptors were sampled from a human donor in a cohort sampled during active COVID-19.

The genes are TRBV1 and TRBJ1-1. TRBV1 is an annotated pseudogene. The CDR3 is 22 residues long. The CDR3 protein is CTSRPPKVQPKTGRRMNTEAFF. The CDR3 DNA is TGCACCAGCAGACCCCCGAAGGTACAGCCCAAGACCGGGAGGAGAATGAACACTGAAGCTTTCTTT.

This clone was counted once. This chain links TRBV3-1 (or the pseudogene TRBV3-2) with TRBJ1-4, with 7 bases matching TRBD1. The ends lost 3 bases at V and 6 bases at J; junction bases unmatched: 4. The germline V gene has CDR1 LGHDT and CDR2 YNNKEL (reference sequence). CDR3 length equals 14 residues. The CDR3 DNA reads TGTGCCAGCAGCCAGGGACAGCGATATGAAAAACTGTTTTTT. Translating gives CASSQGQRYEKLFF.

The CDR3 region is CASSRVGPLSEQYF. The DNA of the CDR3 is TGTGCCAGCAGCCGGGTGGGCCCCTTAAGCGAGCAGTACTTC. V gene TRBV3-1 (or the pseudogene TRBV3-2) combines with J gene TRBJ2-7; D uncertain. The CDR3 extends over 14 amino acids. Germline loops: CDR1 LGHDT, CDR2 YNNKEL (reference sequence). Between the trimmed V and J ends, which lost 4 bases and 6 bases, there was a span of 16 bases.

The V gene is TRBV5-4, the J gene TRBJ1-2, with D tentatively TRBD1 (5 bases). This CDR3 is built from 14 residues. The germline CDR1 and CDR2 sequences are SGHNT and YYREEE (reference sequence). V was trimmed by 0 bases and J by 4 bases, leaving 10 bases between them. CDR3 in DNA: TGTGCCAGCAGCTTGGCCTCGGGGGGCTATGGCTACACCTTC. Protein: CASSLASGGYGYTF.

J is TRBJ1-2 and V is TRBV11-2; D perhaps matches TRBD1 (6 bases). CDR3 size: 14 residues. The V gene's germline CDR1 is SGHAT and CDR2 FQNNGV. The germline V and J ends were trimmed by 3 bases and 5 bases, with 13 bases remaining between them. CDR3 coding DNA: TGTGCCAGCAGCTTTTTACGACAGGCTTATGGCTACACCTTC. Protein: CASSFLRQAYGYTF.

The CDR3 region has the DNA TGTGCCAGCAGCCACGCTACAGGGCGGACCGGGGAGCTGTTTTTT. Its protein is CASSHATGRTGELFF. The rearrangement uses TRBV4-2 and TRBJ2-2; D is possibly TRBD1 (6 bases). V gave up 3 bases and J gave up 5 bases, with 13 bases separating them. The CDR3 sequence is 15 residues long. Looked up from germline, CDR1 is LGHNA and CDR2 is YNFKEQ.

The V and J genes are TRBV6-1 and TRBJ1-2; TRBD1 agrees at 11 bases. Germline assignment: CDR1 MNHNS and CDR2 SASEGT. The V and J ends lost 6 bases and 0 bases, in that order; junction bases with no gene match: 9. The CDR3 extends over 17 amino acids. In nucleotides, the CDR3 is TGTGCCAGCAGAGAAACCGGGACAGGGGGACCTAACTATGGCTACACCTTC. Protein product: CASRETGTGGPNYGYTF.

The rearrangement joins TRBV25-1 to TRBJ2-7; 15 bases line up with TRBD2. V lost 4 bases to trimming and J lost 4 bases; unmatched junction nucleotides: 2. The germline gives CDR1 MGHDK, CDR2 SYGVNS. This CDR3 contains 15 residues. CDR3 in amino acids: CASSGTSGGEYEQYF. CDR3 sequence (DNA): TGTGCCAGCAGTGGGACTAGCGGGGGGGAGTACGAGCAGTACTTC.

Regarding this clone: This CDR3 is also generated by other DNA sequences in the sample. V and J are TRBV19 and TRBJ2-1, with 11 bases that match TRBD2. The junction had 10 bases not matched to a gene; V was cut back by 3 bases and J by 9 bases. Per the germline V gene, CDR1 is LNHDA and CDR2 is SQIVND (reference sequence). The CDR3 consists of 16 residues. The CDR3 DNA is TGTGCCAGTAGTATCGGGACTAGCGGTGGCAAGGGTGAGCAGTTCTTC. It translates to CASSIGTSGGKGEQFF.

As to this clone: Other DNA sequences of this sample code for an identical CDR3. This chain joins TRBV19 and TRBJ2-7, with TRBD1 as a possible D gene (5 bases). Trimming removed 2 bases from V and 1 base from J, with 9 bases in between. Germline CDR1 is LNHDA and CDR2 is SQIVND (reference sequence). CDR3 length: 14 residues. The CDR3 loop is CASSITDSSYEQYF. CDR3 coding DNA: TGTGCCAGTAGTATAACAGACAGTTCCTACGAGCAGTACTTC.

The chain is built from TRBV14 and TRBJ2-6; D may be TRBD2 (5 bases). The CDR3 has 15 residues. V dropped 3 bases and J dropped 0 bases, with 6 bases sitting between them. CDR1 is SGHDN and CDR2 is FVKESK in the germline V gene. The CDR3 DNA reads as TGTGCCAGCAGCCAGGGGAGCTCTGGGGCCAACGTCCTGACTTTC. Its protein product is CASSQGSSGANVLTF. Based on the CDR3 plus reference TRBV14 and TRBJ2-6, the full variable domain is EAGVTQFPSHSVIEKGQTVTLRCDPISGHDNLYWYRRVMGKEIKFLLHFVKESKQDESGMPNNRFLAERTGGTYSTLKVQPAELEDSGVYFCASSQGSSGANVLTFGAGSRLTVL.

The rearrangement links TRBV30 to TRBJ1-5; 12 bases fit TRBD1. Germline V CDR1 and CDR2: GTSNPN, SVGIG (reference sequence). The CDR3 contains 16 residues. V gave up 2 bases and J gave up 7 bases; unmatched junction bases: 9. This chain's CDR3 is CAWSNGGQGARQPQHF. The CDR3 DNA is TGTGCCTGGAGTAACGGGGGACAGGGGGCAAGGCAGCCCCAGCATTTT.

The V gene is TRBV6-2 or TRBV6-3, the J gene TRBJ2-6; 7 bases fit TRBD2. The CDR3 is 15 amino acids. From germline, CDR1 is MNHEY and CDR2 SVGEGT. V lost 4 bases, J lost 1 base, and 1 base stayed unmatched. CDR3 in amino acids: CASSWGGSGANVLTF. The CDR3 nucleotides read TGTGCCAGCAGTTGGGGGGGGTCTGGGGCCAACGTCCTGACTTTC.

This chain connects TRBV7-9 to TRBJ1-3; D not resolved. Germline CDR1 is SEHNR and CDR2 is FQNEAQ (reference sequence). With 8 bases removed from V and 0 bases from J, the gap between germline ends came to 14 bases. The CDR3 extends over 15 amino acids. The DNA of the CDR3 is TGTGCCAGCCGCACGGCGGCGTACTCTGGAAACACCATATATTTT. The encoded protein is CASRTAAYSGNTIYF. Supplemented by reference TRBV7-9 and TRBJ1-3, the full variable domain reads DTGVSQNPRHKITKRGQNVTFRCDPISEHNRLYWYRQTLGQGPEFLTYFQNEAQLEKSRLLSDRFSAERPKGSFSTLEIQRTEQGDSAMYLCASRTAAYSGNTIYFGEGSWLTVV.

The chain joins TRBV5-4 to TRBJ2-5; TRBD2 agrees at 12 bases. The CDR3 runs to 15 residues. V lost 2 bases and J lost 5; bases outside the gene matches: 4. From germline, CDR1 is SGHNT and CDR2 YYREEE (reference sequence). This CDR3 reads CASSLLLAGGETQYF. DNA of the CDR3: TGTGCCAGCAGCTTACTTCTAGCGGGGGGGGAGACCCAGTACTTC.

The rearrangement links TRBV7-6 to TRBJ2-3, with a tentative D call TRBD2 (6 bases). This CDR3 contains 15 residues. Germline V gives CDR1 SGHVS, CDR2 FNYEAQ. Trimming shortened V by 5 bases and J by 2 bases, and 14 bases separated the two germline ends. The CDR3 DNA follows: TGTGCCAGCAGCCGCGCGGGGCCTTTCACAGATACGCAGTATTTT. As protein: CASSRAGPFTDTQYF.

The rearrangement joins TRBV10-2 to TRBJ2-7, with D possibly TRBD1 on 5 matching bases. V shed 6 bases and J shed 3 bases, with 12 bases lying between them. Germline CDR1 and CDR2: WSHSY and SAAADI. CDR3 length: 13 amino acids. Written as DNA, the CDR3 is TGCGCCAGCAGCCCGGACACAAACTACGAGCAGTACTTC. Residues: CASSPDTNYEQYF.

The CDR3: CASSEAGGNTEAFF. The CDR3 DNA reads as TGCGCCAGCAGTGAGGCGGGGGGAAACACTGAAGCTTTCTTT. This sequence joins TRBV10-1 and TRBJ1-1, with D tentatively TRBD1 (5 bases). This CDR3 region has 14 residues. Looked up from germline, CDR1 is WNHNN and CDR2 is SYGVQD (reference sequence). Trimming pared 2 bases from V and 2 bases from J, leaving 9 bases between.

This chain uses TRBV19 with TRBJ1-2; 10 bases map to TRBD1. With V trimmed by 10 bases and J by 6 bases, 11 bases remained unmatched. Germline CDR1 and CDR2: LNHDA and SQIVND (reference sequence). The CDR3 totals 14 residues. Here the CDR3 DNA reads TGTGCCACCACAAGGGACAGGGGAATCCATGGCTACACCTTC. Translated: CATTRDRGIHGYTF.

This chain joins TRBV19 and TRBJ1-4; TRBD1 might be the D (5 bases). Trimming took off 3 bases at V and 3 bases at J, with 14 bases between the two ends. In germline, CDR1 is LNHDA, CDR2 SQIVND (reference sequence). The CDR3 is made up of 16 amino acids. The DNA of the CDR3 is TGTGCCAGTAGTATCCCCACAGGATCTCCTAATGAAAAACTGTTTTTT. Encoded protein: CASSIPTGSPNEKLFF.

The V call is TRBV5-1, the J call TRBJ2-1, with 11 bases matching TRBD2. CDR1 and CDR2 (germline): SGHRS, YFSETQ. The CDR3 runs to 17 residues. V dropped 4 bases and J dropped 4; count of bases not matched to a gene: 10. The CDR3 is CASSLDPSGGYYNEQFF. DNA of the CDR3: TGCGCCAGCAGCCTGGACCCTAGCGGGGGGTATTACAATGAGCAGTTCTTC.

This rearrangement joins TRBV4-2 to TRBJ2-1, with 11 positions matching TRBD2. Germline V gene data show CDR1 as LGHNA and CDR2 as YNFKEQ. This CDR3 region has 17 residues. The trim removed 3 bases at V and 3 bases at J, leaving 7 bases unmatched. CDR3 nucleotide sequence: TGTGCCAGCAGCCAGTCCACTAGCGGGGGAGTCTACAATGAGCAGTTCTTC. It encodes CASSQSTSGGVYNEQFF.

CDR3 sequence (DNA): TGTGCCAGCAGCTTAGCCGGGACAGGGGACACCGGGGAGCTGTTTTTT. It specifies CASSLAGTGDTGELFF. The rearrangement links TRBV7-8 to TRBJ2-2; 10 bases are a match to TRBD1. Germline CDR1 SGHVS, CDR2 FQNEAQ. CDR3 length: 16 amino acids. V shed 0 bases and J 3 bases; nucleotides not matched to a gene: 1.

The rearrangement joins TRBV29-1 to TRBJ2-3; D is perhaps TRBD1 (5 bases). Trimming removed 5 bases from V and 3 bases from J, with 12 bases in between. This CDR3 is 13 amino acids long. Per germline, CDR1 SQVTM and CDR2 ANQGSEA. The CDR3 is CSVRGRATDTQYF. The CDR3 coding sequence is TGCAGCGTTAGGGGCAGGGCGACAGATACGCAGTATTTT.

The chain couples TRBV5-1 to TRBJ2-1, with D maybe TRBD1 (6 bases). The CDR3 has 14 amino acids. The germline gives CDR1 SGHRS, CDR2 YFSETQ. V was pared by 4 bases and J by 6 bases, with 14 bases between. The CDR3 sequence: CASSEQGSLNEQFF. CDR3 bases: TGCGCCAGCAGCGAACAGGGATCCCTCAATGAGCAGTTCTTC.

This clone came up a few times. The chain combines TRBV6-6 with TRBJ2-1; 8 bases are a match to TRBD1. V was pared by 6 bases and J by 7 bases, with 2 bases of the junction left unmatched. Germline V gene sequence: CDR1 MNHNY, CDR2 SVGAGI (reference sequence). This CDR3 region has 12 residues. CDR3 sequence reads: CASSRTGNEQFF. The CDR3 DNA reads as TGTGCCAGCAGCAGGACAGGGAATGAGCAGTTCTTC.

The chain carries TRBV18 and TRBJ1-1; 8 bases map to TRBD1. Germline V gene sequence: CDR1 KGHSH, CDR2 LQKENI. CDR3 length: 16 amino acids. V shed 1 base and J 5 bases; nucleotides not matched to a gene: 9. CDR3 nucleotide sequence: TGTGCCAGCTCACCACTTGGGCAGGGGGCCAGGACTGAAGCTTTCTTT. Translated: CASSPLGQGARTEAFF. Complete variable domain (other parts from reference TRBV18 and TRBJ1-1): NAGVMQNPRHLVRRRGQEARLRCSPMKGHSHVYWYRQLPEEGLKFMVYLQKENIIDESGMPKERFSAEFPKEGPSILRIQQVVRGDSAAYFCASSPLGQGARTEAFFGQGTRLTVV.

V and J are TRBV7-3 and TRBJ2-1; the match to TRBD2 covers 7 bases. V shed 5 bases and J 4 bases; nucleotides not matched to a gene: 11. The germline V gene has CDR1 SGHTA and CDR2 FQGTGA. This CDR3 is built from 16 residues. The CDR3 DNA sequence: TGTGCCAGCAGCCACGGGACTACCGGGGGTTACAATGAGCAGTTCTTC. This sequence encodes CASSHGTTGGYNEQFF.

This rearrangement joins TRBV23-1 to TRBJ2-2, with TRBD2 identical over 8 bases. TRBV23-1 qualifies as an ORF whose function is uncertain. Unmatched junction bases numbered 6, after V lost 0 bases and J lost 3 bases. The CDR3 contains 17 residues. CDR3 in DNA: TGCGCCAGCAGTCAATCGCGGGAGGCCCCAGACACCGGGGAGCTGTTTTTT. It yields the protein CASSQSREAPDTGELFF.

This clone was seen a handful of times. The rearrangement links TRBV18 to TRBJ2-7, with TRBD1 matching over 8 bases. The germline CDR1 and CDR2 sequences are KGHSH and LQKENI. The CDR3 totals 13 residues. V gave up 4 bases and J gave up 6 bases; unmatched junction bases: 5. The CDR3 protein is CASSRETGVEQYF. The CDR3 coding sequence is TGTGCCAGCTCACGGGAGACAGGGGTCGAGCAGTACTTC.